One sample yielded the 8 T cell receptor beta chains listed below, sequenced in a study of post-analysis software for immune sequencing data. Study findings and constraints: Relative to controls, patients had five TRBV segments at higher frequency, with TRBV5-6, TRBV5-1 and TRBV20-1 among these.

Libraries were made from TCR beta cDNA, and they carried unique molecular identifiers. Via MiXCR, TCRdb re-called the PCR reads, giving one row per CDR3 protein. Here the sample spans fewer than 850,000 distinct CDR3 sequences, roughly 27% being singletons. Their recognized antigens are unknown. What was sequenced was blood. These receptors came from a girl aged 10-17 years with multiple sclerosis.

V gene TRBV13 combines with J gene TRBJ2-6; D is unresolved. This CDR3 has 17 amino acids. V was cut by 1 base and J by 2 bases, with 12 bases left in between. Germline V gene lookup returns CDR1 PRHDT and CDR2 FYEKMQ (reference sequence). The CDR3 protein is CASSLVGLPPGANVLTF. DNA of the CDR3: TGTGCCAGCAGCTTAGTAGGGCTACCTCCTGGGGCCAACGTCCTGACTTTC.

The CDR3 DNA reads as TGTGCCAGCAGCTTCCCCAGCGGGGGGGAGGAGACCCAGTACTTC. Translated: CASSFPSGGEETQYF. The J gene is TRBJ2-4, the V gene TRBV11-2; 10 nucleotides line up with TRBD2. The J call is uncertain, as TRBJ2-5 better fits the DNA end. The CDR3 loop spans 15 amino acids. Looked up from germline, CDR1 is SGHAT and CDR2 is FQNNGV.

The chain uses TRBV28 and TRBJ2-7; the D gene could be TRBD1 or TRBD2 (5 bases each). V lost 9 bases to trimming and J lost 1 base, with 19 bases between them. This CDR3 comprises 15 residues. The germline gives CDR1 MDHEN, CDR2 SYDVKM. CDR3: CASGAKRVASYEQYF. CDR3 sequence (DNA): TGTGCCAGTGGGGCGAAGAGGGTAGCTTCCTACGAGCAGTACTTC.

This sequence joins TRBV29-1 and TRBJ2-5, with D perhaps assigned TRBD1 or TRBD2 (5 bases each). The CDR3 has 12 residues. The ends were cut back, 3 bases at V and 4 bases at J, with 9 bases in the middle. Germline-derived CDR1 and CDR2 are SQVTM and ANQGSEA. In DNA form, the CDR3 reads TGCAGCGTTGATACGGGGCGAGAGACCCAGTACTTC. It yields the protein CSVDTGRETQYF.

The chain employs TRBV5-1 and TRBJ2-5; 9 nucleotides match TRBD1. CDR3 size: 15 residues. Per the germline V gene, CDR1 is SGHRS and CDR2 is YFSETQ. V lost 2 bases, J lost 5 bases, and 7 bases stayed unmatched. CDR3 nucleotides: TGCGCCAGCAGCTTCGAACCGACAGGGGGGGAGACCCAGTACTTC. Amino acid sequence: CASSFEPTGGETQYF.

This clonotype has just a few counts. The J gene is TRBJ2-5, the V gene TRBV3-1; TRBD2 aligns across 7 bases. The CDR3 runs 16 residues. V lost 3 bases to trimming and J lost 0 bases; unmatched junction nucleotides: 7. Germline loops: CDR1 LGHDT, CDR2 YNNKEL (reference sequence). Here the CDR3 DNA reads TGTGCCAGCAGCCACCGCGCAGCGGGGAACCAAGAGACCCAGTACTTC. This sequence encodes CASSHRAAGNQETQYF.

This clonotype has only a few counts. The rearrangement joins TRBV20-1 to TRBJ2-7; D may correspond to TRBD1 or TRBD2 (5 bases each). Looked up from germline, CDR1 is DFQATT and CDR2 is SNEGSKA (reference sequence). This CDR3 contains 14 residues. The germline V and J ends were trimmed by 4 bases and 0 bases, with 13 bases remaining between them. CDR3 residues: CSATGTYSSYEQYF. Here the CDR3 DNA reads TGCAGTGCTACCGGGACCTATAGCTCCTACGAGCAGTACTTC.

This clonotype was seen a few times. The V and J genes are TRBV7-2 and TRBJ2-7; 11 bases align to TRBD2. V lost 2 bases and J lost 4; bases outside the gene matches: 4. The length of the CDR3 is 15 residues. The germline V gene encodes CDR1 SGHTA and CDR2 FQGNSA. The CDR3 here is CASSLFSGRDYEQYF. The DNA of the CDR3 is TGTGCCAGCAGCTTATTTAGCGGGAGGGATTACGAGCAGTACTTC.